Below, one T cell receptor beta chain is given with its context. TCRdb reprocessed the RT-PCR reads via MiXCR and lists one record per CDR3 protein. This repertoire shows 550,000 to 750,000 distinct CDR3 sequences, 14% found once; its top ten account for roughly 3.9%. The CDR3 contains 13 residues. Trimming pared 3 bases from V and 5 bases from J, leaving 8 bases between. CDR1 and CDR2 from the germline V gene are MNHEY and SMNVEV (reference sequence). V is TRBV27 and J is TRBJ1-5; TRBD1 is a possible D gene (6 bases). This receptor was identified in a female donor in good health, serving as a healthy control. Sequenced input: memory CD4+ T cells from blood. CDR3 residues: CASSLTGYQPQHF. CDR3 in DNA: TGTGCCAGCAGTTTGACAGGTTATCAGCCCCAGCATTTT.